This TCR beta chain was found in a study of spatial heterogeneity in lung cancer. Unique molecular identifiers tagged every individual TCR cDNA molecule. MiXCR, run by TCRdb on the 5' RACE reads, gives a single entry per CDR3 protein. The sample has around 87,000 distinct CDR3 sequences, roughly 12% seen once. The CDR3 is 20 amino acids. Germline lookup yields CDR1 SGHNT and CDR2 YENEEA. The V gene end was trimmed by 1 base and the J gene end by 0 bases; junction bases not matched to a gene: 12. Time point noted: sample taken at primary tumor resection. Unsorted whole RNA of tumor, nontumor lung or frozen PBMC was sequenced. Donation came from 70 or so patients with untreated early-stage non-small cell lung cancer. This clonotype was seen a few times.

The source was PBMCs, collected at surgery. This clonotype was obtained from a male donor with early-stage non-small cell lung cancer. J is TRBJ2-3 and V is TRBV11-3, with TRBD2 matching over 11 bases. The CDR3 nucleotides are TGTGCCAGCAGCTTAGGCGGAGTTAGCGGGAGGGCCCATAGCACAGATACGCAGTATTTT. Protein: CASSLGGVSGRAHSTDTQYF.